The next 18 T cell receptor beta chains were all read from a single sample in a study of CD8 T cells in ankylosing spondylitis. TCRdb reanalysed the 5' RACE reads using MiXCR and keeps one entry per CDR3 protein. The table has 250,000 to 300,000 distinct CDR3 sequences, 18% seen once; the top ten hold approximately 33%. Sequences were obtained from blood, either unsorted or a sorted T cell fraction (not recorded which). These receptor sequences come from a male donor with ankylosing spondylitis or in good health (not recorded which).

This chain uses TRBV7-2 with TRBJ2-1; 9 positions agree with TRBD2. Unmatched junction bases numbered 8, after V lost 1 base and J lost 10 bases. CDR1 and CDR2 (germline): SGHTA, FQGNSA. This CDR3 contains 15 residues. CDR3 protein: CASSLGSGSGREQFF. The CDR3 DNA reads TGTGCCAGCAGCTTAGGTAGCGGGAGTGGACGCGAGCAGTTCTTC.

The rearrangement uses TRBV19 and TRBJ2-7, with TRBD1 matching 8 bases. V shed 1 base, J shed 2 bases, and the junction held 1 base outside the gene matches. The CDR3 extends over 14 amino acids. Germline V gene data show CDR1 as LNHDA and CDR2 as SQIVND (reference sequence). This CDR3 is CASSIGDRPYEQYF. CDR3 sequence (DNA): TGTGCCAGTAGTATAGGGGACAGGCCCTACGAGCAGTACTTC. The full variable domain, its missing parts supplied by reference TRBV19 and TRBJ2-7, is DGGITQSPKYLFRKEGQNVTLSCEQNLNHDAMYWYRQDPGQGLRLIYYSQIVNDFQKGDIAEGYSVSREKKESFPLTVTSAQKNPTAFYLCASSIGDRPYEQYFGPGTRLTVT.

The chain uses TRBV29-1 and TRBJ2-7, with 9 positions matching TRBD1. The CDR3 consists of 14 residues. The germline CDR1 and CDR2 sequences are SQVTM and ANQGSEA. Trimming took 1 base from V and 5 from J; bases not matched to a gene: 6. The DNA for the CDR3 is TGCAGCGTTGAAGTTCCGGGACAGGGTAACGAGCAGTACTTC. Translated, it gives CSVEVPGQGNEQYF.

The V and J genes are TRBV20-1 and TRBJ1-5; D call uncertain. Germline loops: CDR1 DFQATT, CDR2 SNEGSKA (reference sequence). V shed 7 bases and J shed 5 bases, with 18 bases lying between them. This CDR3 contains 14 residues. The CDR3 nucleotides are TGCAGTGTCACGCCTCCCTTAGGCGATCAGCCCCAGCATTTT. It specifies CSVTPPLGDQPQHF.

This clonotype was detected only a few times. CDR3 nucleotide sequence: TGTGCCACCAGTGACAGACTAGCGGGAGAATACAATGAGCAGTTCTTC. Protein sequence: CATSDRLAGEYNEQFF. The chain recombines TRBV24-1 with TRBJ2-1, with 12 bases aligning to TRBD2. The CDR3 has 16 amino acids. Per the germline V gene, CDR1 is KGHDR and CDR2 is SFDVKD. V lost 4 bases and J lost 4; bases outside the gene matches: 4.

This sequence joins TRBV7-9 and TRBJ1-5; unclear D gene. Looked up from germline, CDR1 is SEHNR and CDR2 is FQNEAQ (reference sequence). Trimming stripped 2 bases from V and 5 bases from J, with 10 bases between. The CDR3 sequence is 14 residues long. DNA of the CDR3: TGTGCCAGCAGCTTACTCGACGGGGATCAGCCCCAGCATTTT. Amino acids: CASSLLDGDQPQHF.

This clonotype was detected ten times or more. The chain carries TRBV4-1 and TRBJ2-6; 7 nucleotides match TRBD1. Germline lookup yields CDR1 MGHRA and CDR2 YSYEKL. V trimming: 4 bases; J trimming: 2 bases; junction bases outside the gene matches: 11. The CDR3 loop spans 18 amino acids. The CDR3 is CASSLIDRVLTGANVLTF. CDR3 sequence (DNA): TGCGCCAGCAGCCTGATTGACAGGGTACTTACTGGGGCCAACGTCCTGACTTTC.

This clonotype was detected only once. In nucleotides, the CDR3 is TGTGCCAGCAGCAAAGTTCGGCAGAAGGTTTTCTACAATGAGCAGTTCTTC. It translates to CASSKVRQKVFYNEQFF. The V call is TRBV21-1, the J call TRBJ2-1. TRBV21-1 is an annotated pseudogene. This CDR3 is 17 amino acids long.

This clonotype was observed a handful of times. The chain employs TRBV12-3 or TRBV12-4 and TRBJ1-1; D is ambiguous. The ends were cut back, 7 bases at V and 4 bases at J, with 13 bases in the middle. The CDR3 has 13 amino acids. For the CDR3, the DNA is TGTGCCAGCATGTGGGGAGATGGCACTGAAGCTTTCTTT. Its translation is CASMWGDGTEAFF.

The CDR3 coding sequence is TGCGCCAGCAGCTTACACCCGAGCGCCTACGAGCAGTACTTC. Its protein is CASSLHPSAYEQYF. This rearrangement joins TRBV5-1 to TRBJ2-7; D is unresolved. The CDR3 contains 14 residues. Germline assignment: CDR1 SGHRS and CDR2 YFSETQ. With 2 bases removed from V and 2 bases from J, the gap between germline ends came to 11 bases. Complete variable domain (other parts from reference TRBV5-1 and TRBJ2-7): KAGVTQTPRYLIKTRGQQVTLSCSPISGHRSVSWYQQTPGQGLQFLFEYFSETQRNKGNFPGRFSGRQFSNSRSEMNVSTLELGDSALYLCASSLHPSAYEQYFGPGTRLTVT.

The table lists this clonotype with many counts. V and J are TRBV4-1 and TRBJ2-7, with a possible D match to TRBD2 (6 bases). The CDR3 runs to 13 residues. Germline lookup yields CDR1 MGHRA and CDR2 YSYEKL. V was shortened by 3 bases and J by 3 bases, with 9 bases between the two germline ends. The CDR3 region is CASSQAGSYEQYF. CDR3 DNA: TGCGCCAGCAGCCAGGCGGGGAGCTACGAGCAGTACTTC.

This clonotype was detected a few times. The V gene is TRBV5-1, the J gene TRBJ2-7; no clear D. The germline V and J ends were trimmed by 3 bases and 0 bases, with 13 bases remaining between them. The germline CDR1 and CDR2 sequences are SGHRS and YFSETQ. This CDR3 has 15 residues. The CDR3: CASSSPLDRSYEQYF. In nucleotides, the CDR3 is TGCGCCAGCAGCTCGCCCCTGGACCGCTCCTACGAGCAGTACTTC.

This clonotype has just a few counts. The chain links TRBV27 to TRBJ2-6, with no clear D. CDR1 is MNHEY and CDR2 is SMNVEV in the germline V gene (reference sequence). CDR3 length: 17 residues. V lost 3 bases, J lost 0 bases, and 12 bases lay in between. The chain's CDR3 is CASSFAQELSGANVLTF. The CDR3 DNA follows: TGTGCCAGCAGTTTTGCCCAGGAACTCTCTGGGGCCAACGTCCTGACTTTC.

This clonotype was detected only a few times. V is TRBV28 and J is TRBJ2-1; 13 bases align to TRBD2. The junction had 5 bases not matched to a gene; V was cut back by 2 bases and J by 4 bases. Germline lookup yields CDR1 MDHEN and CDR2 SYDVKM. This CDR3 has 17 amino acids. The CDR3 reads CASSLSPGLAGYNEQFF. The CDR3 coding sequence is TGTGCCAGCAGTTTAAGCCCGGGACTAGCGGGATACAATGAGCAGTTCTTC.

This sequence joins TRBV5-5 and TRBJ2-3, with a weak D call TRBD1 (6 bases). Germline CDR1 and CDR2: SGHKS and YYEKEE (reference sequence). The CDR3 has 16 residues. V gave up 4 bases and J gave up 4 bases, with 19 bases separating them. CDR3: CASSPWGQGPSDTQYF. The CDR3 DNA is TGTGCCAGCAGCCCATGGGGACAAGGACCTTCAGATACGCAGTATTTT.

The V and J genes are TRBV5-1 and TRBJ2-7; possibly TRBD1 for D (5 bases). V was cut by 5 bases and J by 2 bases, with 11 bases left in between. The CDR3 has 13 residues. Germline lookup yields CDR1 SGHRS and CDR2 YFSETQ. The CDR3 sequence: CASRDTETYEQYF. CDR3 bases: TGCGCCAGCAGGGACACGGAGACCTACGAGCAGTACTTC.

This clonotype showed up just a few times. The CDR3 DNA follows: TGTGCCAGCAGCCAAGCCACGGGGGCCGGGGAGACCCAGTACTTC. It is translated as CASSQATGAGETQYF. The chain carries TRBV3-1 and TRBJ2-5; either TRBD1 or TRBD2 may fit D (6 bases each). V was trimmed by 1 base and J by 5 bases, leaving 14 bases between them. The CDR3 has 15 residues. Germline V gene sequence: CDR1 LGHDT, CDR2 YNNKEL (reference sequence).

In this sample, this clonotype turned up many times. The CDR3 here is CASSVATGTYEQYF. CDR3 DNA: TGTGCCAGCAGCGTAGCTACAGGCACCTACGAGCAGTACTTC. The chain has TRBV9 and TRBJ2-7; TRBD1 might be the D (5 bases). Trimming removed 0 bases from V and 2 bases from J, with 9 bases in between. Germline values: CDR1 SGDLS, CDR2 YYNGEE. The CDR3 is 14 amino acids.